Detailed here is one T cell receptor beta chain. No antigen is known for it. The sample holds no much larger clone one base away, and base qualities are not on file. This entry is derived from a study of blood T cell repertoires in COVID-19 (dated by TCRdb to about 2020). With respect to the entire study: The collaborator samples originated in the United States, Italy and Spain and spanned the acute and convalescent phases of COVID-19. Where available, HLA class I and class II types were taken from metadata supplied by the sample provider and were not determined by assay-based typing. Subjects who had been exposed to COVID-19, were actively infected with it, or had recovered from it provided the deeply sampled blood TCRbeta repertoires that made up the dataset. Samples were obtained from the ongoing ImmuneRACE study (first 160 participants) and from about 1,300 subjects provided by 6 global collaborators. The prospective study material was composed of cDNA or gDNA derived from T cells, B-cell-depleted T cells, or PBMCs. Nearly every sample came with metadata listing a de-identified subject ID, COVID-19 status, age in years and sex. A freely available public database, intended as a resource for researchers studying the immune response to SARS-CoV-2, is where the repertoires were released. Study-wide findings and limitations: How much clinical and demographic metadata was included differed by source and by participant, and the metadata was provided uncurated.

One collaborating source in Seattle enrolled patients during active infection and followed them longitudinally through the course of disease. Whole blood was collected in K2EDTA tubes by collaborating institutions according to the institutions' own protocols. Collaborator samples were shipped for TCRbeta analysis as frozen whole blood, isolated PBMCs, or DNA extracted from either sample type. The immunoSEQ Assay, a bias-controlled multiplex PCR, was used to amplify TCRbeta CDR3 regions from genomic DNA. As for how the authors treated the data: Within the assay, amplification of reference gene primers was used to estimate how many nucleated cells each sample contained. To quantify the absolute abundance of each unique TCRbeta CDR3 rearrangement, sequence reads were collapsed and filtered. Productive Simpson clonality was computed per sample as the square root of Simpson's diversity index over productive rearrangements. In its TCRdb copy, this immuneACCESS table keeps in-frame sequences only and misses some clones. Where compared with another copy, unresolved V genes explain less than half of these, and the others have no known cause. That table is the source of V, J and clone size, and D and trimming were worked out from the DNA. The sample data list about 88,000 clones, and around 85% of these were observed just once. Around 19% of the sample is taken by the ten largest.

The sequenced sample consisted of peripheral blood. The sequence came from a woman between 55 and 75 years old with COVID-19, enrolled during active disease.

The CDR3 protein: CASRQTRRGNLASETQYF. The bases read TGTGCCAGCCGCCAGACACGTCGTGGCAATCTGGCGTCTGAGACCCAGTACTTC. The sequence is built from TRBV5-6 and TRBJ2-5; the D gene assignment is ambiguous. Trimming takes 7 bases from V and 5 bases from J, and the germline ends sit 30 bases apart. CDR1 and CDR2, per the germline V gene, are SGHDT and YYEEEE. The CDR3 measures 18 amino acids from cysteine to phenylalanine. Left in the record is the CDR3 DNA by itself, 54 bases read in frame from the first base.